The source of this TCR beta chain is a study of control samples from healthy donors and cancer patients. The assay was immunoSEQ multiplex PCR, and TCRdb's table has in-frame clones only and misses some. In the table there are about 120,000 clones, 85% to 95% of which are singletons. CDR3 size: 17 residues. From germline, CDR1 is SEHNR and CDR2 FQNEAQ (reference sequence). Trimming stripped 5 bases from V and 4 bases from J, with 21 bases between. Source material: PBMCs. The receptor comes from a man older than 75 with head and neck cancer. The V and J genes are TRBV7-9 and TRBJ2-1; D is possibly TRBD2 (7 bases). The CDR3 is CASSPKGGEKAYNEQFF. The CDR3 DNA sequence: TGTGCCAGCAGCCCGAAAGGGGGGGAAAAGGCTTACAATGAGCAGTTCTTC.